Each of the 18 T cell receptor beta chains below was sequenced from the same sample in a study of blood T cell repertoires in COVID-19. The assay was immunoSEQ multiplex PCR, and TCRdb's table has in-frame clones only and misses some. This sample yields roughly 400,000 clones, of which about 89% are seen a single time; about 2.5% belongs to the top ten. The sequencing sample was made of peripheral blood. These TCRs come from a woman aged 60 to 75 with COVID-19, enrolled during active disease.

This clone has just a few counts. The chain couples TRBV9 to TRBJ2-7; TRBD1 aligns across 8 bases. Germline CDR1 is SGDLS and CDR2 is YYNGEE. The CDR3 extends over 12 amino acids. Losses at the gene ends were 3 bases for V and 6 bases for J; bases not matched to a gene: 2. DNA for the CDR3: TGTGCCAGCAGCGAGACAGGGGTCGAGCAGTACTTC. Amino acids: CASSETGVEQYF.

The chain combines TRBV28 with TRBJ2-1, with TRBD1 as a possible D gene (5 bases). The CDR3 runs to 16 residues. The germline V and J ends were trimmed by 6 bases and 0 bases, with 15 bases remaining between them. Germline-derived CDR1 and CDR2 are MDHEN and SYDVKM. The CDR3 coding sequence is TGTGCCAGCAGCCCCTCTGGGGCCCTCTCCTACAATGAGCAGTTCTTC. Translated: CASSPSGALSYNEQFF.

The genes are TRBV5-1 and TRBJ2-7; D possibly corresponds to TRBD2 (7 bases). Germline lookup yields CDR1 SGHRS and CDR2 YFSETQ. The V end lost 4 bases, the J end lost 0 bases, and 20 bases lay between the germline ends. The CDR3 has 17 residues. The CDR3 sequence is CASSNRMGGAFSYEQYF. DNA for the CDR3: TGCGCCAGCAGCAACCGAATGGGGGGGGCCTTCTCCTACGAGCAGTACTTC.

The genes are TRBV14 and TRBJ2-5, with unresolved D. The CDR3 has 11 residues. V was cut by 4 bases and J by 4 bases, with 4 bases left in between. The germline V gene has CDR1 SGHDN and CDR2 FVKESK. The CDR3: CASSLLETQYF. The CDR3 region has the DNA TGTGCCAGCAGCCTCCTAGAGACCCAGTACTTC.

The CDR3 DNA reads TGTGCCAGCAGCCTCAGCGATAACACTGAAGCTTTCTTT. It is translated as CASSLSDNTEAFF. J is TRBJ1-1 and V is TRBV2; D not certain. Germline V lookup: CDR1 SNHLY, CDR2 FYNNEI. V lost 6 bases and J lost 2, with 10 bases in between. The CDR3 sequence is 13 residues long.

This chain joins TRBV12-3 or TRBV12-4 and TRBJ2-7; D is perhaps TRBD2 (5 bases). This CDR3 comprises 13 residues. Trimming cost V 6 bases and J 0 bases, with 9 bases left between them. The CDR3 DNA is TGTGCCAGCAGCCGCAGCGGCTCCTACGAGCAGTACTTC. This translates into CASSRSGSYEQYF.

The chain combines TRBV5-1 with TRBJ2-3, with 13 bases identical to TRBD2. CDR3 length: 19 residues. Germline V CDR1 and CDR2: SGHRS, YFSETQ. The junction had 12 bases not matched to a gene; V was cut back by 4 bases and J by 1 base. CDR3 sequence: CASSPGLAGRAIGTDTQYF. CDR3 DNA: TGCGCCAGCAGCCCGGGACTAGCGGGGCGGGCGATAGGCACAGATACGCAGTATTTT.

This clone has only a few counts. In the same sample, other DNA sequences code for this CDR3. V usage is TRBV10-3 and J usage is TRBJ1-1, with D unclear. The germline V and J ends were trimmed by 0 bases and 0 bases, with 8 bases remaining between them. The CDR3 runs to 15 residues. Germline V gene sequence: CDR1 ENHRY, CDR2 SYGVKD. The CDR3 sequence: CAISESNRVNTEAFF. CDR3 sequence (DNA): TGTGCCATCAGTGAGTCAAACAGAGTGAACACTGAAGCTTTCTTT.

CDR3 residues: CASRAAYGYTF. In nucleotides, the CDR3 is TGTGCCAGCAGGGCGGCCTATGGCTACACCTTC. The chain couples TRBV2 to TRBJ1-2; D not certain. The CDR3 runs 11 residues. V lost 6 bases and J 4 bases, leaving 6 bases between the germline ends. The germline V gene encodes CDR1 SNHLY and CDR2 FYNNEI. Together with reference TRBV2 and TRBJ1-2, the CDR3 gives the full variable domain: EPEVTQTPSHQVTQMGQEVILRCVPISNHLYFYWYRQILGQKVEFLVSFYNNEISEKSEIFDDQFSVERPDGSNFTLKIRSTKLEDSAMYFCASRAAYGYTFGSGTRLTVV.

The chain has TRBV11-2 and TRBJ2-7; D may be TRBD2 (7 bases). Between the trimmed V and J ends, which lost 5 bases and 2 bases, there was a span of 13 bases. Per germline, CDR1 SGHAT and CDR2 FQNNGV. There are 14 residues in the CDR3. The CDR3 nucleotides are TGTGCCAGCAGCCCTGGGAGGGGGACCTACGAGCAGTACTTC. Amino acids: CASSPGRGTYEQYF.

This rearrangement joins TRBV27 to TRBJ2-2; weak D call: TRBD1 (6 bases). The germline CDR1 and CDR2 sequences are MNHEY and SMNVEV (reference sequence). The CDR3 consists of 14 residues. V gave up 6 bases and J gave up 1 base, with 9 bases separating them. CDR3 amino acids: CASRKGQNTGELFF. The CDR3 DNA reads as TGTGCCAGCAGGAAGGGACAGAACACCGGGGAGCTGTTTTTT.

This chain links TRBV6-1 with TRBJ2-3; the D is unclear. This CDR3 region has 13 residues. From germline, CDR1 is MNHNS and CDR2 SASEGT. V lost 2 bases, J lost 4 bases, and 7 bases lay in between. Here the CDR3 DNA reads TGTGCCAGCAGTGAACTCCTCCCAGATACGCAGTATTTT. This gives the protein CASSELLPDTQYF.

This clone was counted ten times or more. This chain links TRBV7-9 with TRBJ1-5, with a weak D call TRBD1 (5 bases). The CDR3 sequence is 15 residues long. Trimming cost V 5 bases and J 3 bases, with 14 bases left between them. Germline V gene data show CDR1 as SEHNR and CDR2 as FQNEAQ (reference sequence). CDR3 in DNA: TGTGCCAGCAGCCCCAATCAGGGAAACAATCAGCCCCAGCATTTT. This gives the protein CASSPNQGNNQPQHF.

On this clone: A clone one base away is much larger, so this may be a read error. This chain connects TRBV11-3 to TRBJ2-5, with TRBD1 matching over 7 bases. CDR1 is SGHNT and CDR2 is YENEEA in the germline V gene. V lost 5 bases, J lost 2 bases, and 2 bases stayed unmatched. This CDR3 is built from 13 residues. The CDR3 protein is CASSPRGQETQYF. The CDR3 DNA reads as TGTGCCAGCAGCCCCAGGGGGCAAGAGACCCAGTACTTC.

The V call is TRBV14, the J call TRBJ1-1; TRBD1 agrees at 11 bases. V trimming: 5 bases; J trimming: 1 base; junction bases outside the gene matches: 15. The CDR3 is made up of 19 amino acids. The germline CDR1 and CDR2 sequences are SGHDN and FVKESK. CDR3 coding DNA: TGTGCCAGCAGCATCCGACCGGGACAGGGGGATGCTTCGAACACTGAAGCTTTCTTT. Protein: CASSIRPGQGDASNTEAFF.

This clone was counted a single time. V is TRBV7-2 and J is TRBJ1-6; no firm D call. Trimming removed 1 base from V and 0 bases from J, with 10 bases in between. The CDR3 sequence is 17 residues long. Germline V gene sequence: CDR1 SGHTA, CDR2 FQGNSA. The CDR3 DNA is TGTGCCAGCAGCTTAGTCTCCGGGAGCTCCTATAATTCACCCCTCCACTTT. Translation: CASSLVSGSSYNSPLHF.

The rearrangement joins TRBV19 to TRBJ2-3, with TRBD1 matching over 8 bases. Per germline, CDR1 LNHDA and CDR2 SQIVND (reference sequence). CDR3 length equals 13 residues. Losses at the gene ends were 3 bases for V and 5 bases for J; bases not matched to a gene: 1. The CDR3 is CASSITGGDTQYF. For the CDR3, the DNA is TGTGCCAGTAGTATTACAGGGGGAGATACGCAGTATTTT.

This clone appeared a single time. The chain is built from TRBV15 and TRBJ2-1; D may be TRBD2 (6 bases). V was pared by 6 bases and J by 10 bases, with 16 bases between. The CDR3 runs to 13 residues. Germline values: CDR1 LNHNV, CDR2 YYDKDF (reference sequence). Here the CDR3 reads CATSRQTEGEQFF. As DNA, the CDR3 is TGTGCCACCAGTCGTCAAACGGAGGGAGAGCAGTTCTTC.